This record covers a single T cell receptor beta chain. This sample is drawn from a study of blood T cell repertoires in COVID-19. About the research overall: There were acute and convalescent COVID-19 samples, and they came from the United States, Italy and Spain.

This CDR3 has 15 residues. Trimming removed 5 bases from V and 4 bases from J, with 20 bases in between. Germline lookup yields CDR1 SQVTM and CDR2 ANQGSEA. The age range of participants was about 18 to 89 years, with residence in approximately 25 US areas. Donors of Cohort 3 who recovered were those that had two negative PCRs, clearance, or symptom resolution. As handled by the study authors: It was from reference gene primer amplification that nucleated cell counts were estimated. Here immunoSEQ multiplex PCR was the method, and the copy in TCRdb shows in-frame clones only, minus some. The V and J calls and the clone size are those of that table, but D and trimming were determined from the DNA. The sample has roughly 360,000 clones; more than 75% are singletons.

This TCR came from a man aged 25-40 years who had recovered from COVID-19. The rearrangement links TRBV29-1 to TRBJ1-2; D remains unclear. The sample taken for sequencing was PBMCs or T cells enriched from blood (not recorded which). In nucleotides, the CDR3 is TGCAGCGTTAAAATAGGAGCGGCAGGCGCCTATGGCTACACCTTC. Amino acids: CSVKIGAAGAYGYTF. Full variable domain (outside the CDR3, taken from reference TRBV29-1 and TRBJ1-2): SAVISQKPSRDICQRGTSLTIQCQVDSQVTMMFWYRQQPGQSLTLIATANQGSEATYESGFVIDKFPISRPNLTFSTLTVSNMSPEDSSIYLCSVKIGAAGAYGYTFGSGTRLTVV.